Listed below are T cell receptor beta chains from one sample, sequenced in a study of blood T cell repertoires in COVID-19. The assay was immunoSEQ multiplex PCR, and TCRdb's table has in-frame clones only and misses some. The table includes around 100,000 clones, about 90% detected once. What was sequenced was peripheral blood. Source of these receptors: a human donor in a cohort sampled during active COVID-19. Both conserved end residues are part of each CDR3. A D gene is named only where the DNA matches it firmly. The listing skips clone size in some rows; elsewhere it reads once, few, many or a size class.

J	size	V	D	DNA	CDR3
TRBJ2-7	-	TRBV3-1/TRBV3-2	TRBD2	TGTGCCAGCAGCCCCGGGACTAGCTGGGCTAACGAGCAGTACTTC	CASSPGTSWANEQYF
TRBJ1-1	-	TRBV6-2/TRBV6-3	TRBD1	TGTGCCAGCAGCACGACAGGGTTTCGAACTGAAGCTTTCTTT	CASSTTGFRTEAFF
TRBJ1-1	-	TRBV4-2	TRBD1	TGTGCCAGCAGCCAAGCTAGTGGGACAGGAACGTTTGAAGCTTTCTTT	CASSQASGTGTFEAFF
TRBJ1-2	-	TRBV4-1	-	TGCGCCAGCAGCCTTCTGGGAGGGGGCTATGGCTACACCTTC	CASSLLGGGYGYTF
TRBJ1-5	many	TRBV18	TRBD1	TGTGCCAGCTCACCACCCGGACAGGGGGTTCAGGATCAGCCCCAGCATTTT	CASSPPGQGVQDQPQHF
TRBJ2-1	-	TRBV7-2	-	TGTGCCAGCAGCCACCTAGCCGGAGAGGTCGATGAGCAGTTCTTC	CASSHLAGEVDEQFF
TRBJ1-1	-	TRBV12-5	-	TGTGCTAGTGGTCCAGCTACCGGGACACCGAAATTTGAAGCTTTCTTT	CASGPATGTPKFEAFF
TRBJ2-7	-	TRBV10-1	-	TGCGCCAGCAGTTACCTAAAAGAAAGGGGCCCGTTCCCCTACGAGCAGTACTTC	CASSYLKERGPFPYEQYF
TRBJ1-2	-	TRBV20-1	-	TGCAGTGCTAGTGGCGATTACTATGGCTACACCTTC	CSASGDYYGYTF
TRBJ1-6	-	TRBV6-5	TRBD1	TGTGCCAGCAGTCCAGACAGGGCTAATTCACCCCTCCACTTT	CASSPDRANSPLHF
TRBJ2-3	once	TRBV7-9	TRBD2	TGTGCCAGCAGCCTAGTTATAGCGGGCTACAAAGATACGCAGTATTTT	CASSLVIAGYKDTQYF
TRBJ2-7	-	TRBV7-2	-	TGTGCCAGCAGCACCGGGGGCTCCTACGAGCAGTACTTC	CASSTGGSYEQYF
TRBJ2-3	-	TRBV12-3/TRBV12-4	-	TGTGCCAGCAGGGCAGGTTACACAGATACGCAGTATTTT	CASRAGYTDTQYF
TRBJ2-5	once	TRBV4-1	TRBD2	TGCGCCAGCAGCCACCCGACTAGGACTAGCGGACAACAAGAGACCCAGTACTTC	CASSHPTRTSGQQETQYF
TRBJ1-2	few	TRBV2	-	TGTGCCAGCAGTGAAGGCGGGACGAACTATGGCTACACCTTC	CASSEGGTNYGYTF
TRBJ1-1	-	TRBV27	-	TGTGCCAGCAGTTTATCGCGGCAGGGGAAGTGGAACACTGAAGCTTTCTTT	CASSLSRQGKWNTEAFF
TRBJ2-7	few	TRBV9	TRBD1	TGTGCCAGCAGCGTCAACCCCGGGACAGGGGGCGTCCGGGCCTACGAGCAGTACTTC	CASSVNPGTGGVRAYEQYF
TRBJ2-6	-	TRBV7-2	TRBD1	TGTGCCAGCAGCACTAGACAGGGTTATGGGGCCAACGTCCTGACTTTC	CASSTRQGYGANVLTF
TRBJ2-3	-	TRBV19	TRBD2	TGTGCCAGTAGTATTGCGGGAGGGAGAACAGATACGCAGTATTTT	CASSIAGGRTDTQYF
TRBJ1-2	-	TRBV9	-	TGTGCCAGCAGCGTAGGGGGAGGGGGATCCGGACTTACTTATGGCTACACCTTC	CASSVGGGGSGLTYGYTF
TRBJ2-7	-	TRBV7-8	TRBD2	TGTGCCAGCAGCTTAGGAGCGGGAGGAAACTACGAGCAGTACTTC	CASSLGAGGNYEQYF
TRBJ2-3	-	TRBV29-1	TRBD2	TGCAGCGTTGACCGGGGGGTTAGCACAGATACGCAGTATTTT	CSVDRGVSTDTQYF
TRBJ2-5	-	TRBV28	TRBD1	TGTGCCAGCAGTTTATGGGGGACAGAAAGACAAGAGACCCAGTACTTC	CASSLWGTERQETQYF
TRBJ1-5	-	TRBV25-1	-	TGTGCCAGCAGTGATCAGTGGAGCAATCAGCCCCAGCATTTT	CASSDQWSNQPQHF